A single TCR beta chain is shown here with its context. Its antigen is as yet unknown. Researchers ran the PCR with 60 Vbeta and 13 Jbeta primers. Sequencing was performed with immunoSEQ multiplex PCR; in TCRdb, only in-frame clones are kept and a portion is missing. The profile shows approximately 160,000 clones, over 70% of them singletons. The CDR3 consists of 12 residues. V gave up 5 bases and J gave up 9 bases, with 13 bases separating them. Germline-derived CDR1 and CDR2 are MNHEY and SVGAGI. The data derive from a study of cytomegalovirus exposure and HLA in healthy donors. Findings of the study overall: What a later analysis reportedly showed was that an Asian-associated ancestry cluster had fewer N-insertions than the roughly 700-donor mean. The authors excluded some V segments, including TRBV6-2 and TRBV6-3, as indistinguishable.

This chain joins TRBV6-5 and TRBJ2-5, with a tentative D call TRBD2 (5 bases). The sequence was obtained from a man aged 25 to 40 in good health and CMV-seropositive. Sequencing used PBMCs. CDR3 bases: TGTGCCAGCAGTGCGGGTTTCGGGGCCCAGTACTTC. It yields the protein CASSAGFGAQYF.